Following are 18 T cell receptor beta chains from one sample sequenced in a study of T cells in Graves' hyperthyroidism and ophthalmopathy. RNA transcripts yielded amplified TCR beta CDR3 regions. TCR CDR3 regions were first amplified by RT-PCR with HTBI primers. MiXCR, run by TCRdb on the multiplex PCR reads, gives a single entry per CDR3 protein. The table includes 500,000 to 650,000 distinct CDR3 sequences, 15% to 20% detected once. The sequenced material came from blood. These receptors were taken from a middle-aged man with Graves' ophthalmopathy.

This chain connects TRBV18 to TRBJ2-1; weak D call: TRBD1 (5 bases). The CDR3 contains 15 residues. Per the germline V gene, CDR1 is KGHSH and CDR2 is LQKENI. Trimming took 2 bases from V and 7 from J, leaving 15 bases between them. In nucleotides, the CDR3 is TGTGCCAGCTCACCATTACAGGACCGCTGGAATGAGCAGTTCTTC. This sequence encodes CASSPLQDRWNEQFF.

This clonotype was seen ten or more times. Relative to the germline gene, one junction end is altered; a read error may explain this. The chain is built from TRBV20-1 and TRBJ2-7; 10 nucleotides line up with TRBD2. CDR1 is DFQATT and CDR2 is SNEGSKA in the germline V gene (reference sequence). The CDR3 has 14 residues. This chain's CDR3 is CSARALAGVGEQYF. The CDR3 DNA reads TGCAGTGCCAGAGCCCTAGCGGGAGTGGGTGAGCAGTACTTC.

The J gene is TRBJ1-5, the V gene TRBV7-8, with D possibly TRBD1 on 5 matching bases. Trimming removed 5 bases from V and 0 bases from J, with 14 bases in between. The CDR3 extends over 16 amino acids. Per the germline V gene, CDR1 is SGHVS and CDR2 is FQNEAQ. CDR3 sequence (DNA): TGTGCCAGCAGCGTCAAACAGGTTTATAGCAATCAGCCCCAGCATTTT. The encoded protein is CASSVKQVYSNQPQHF.

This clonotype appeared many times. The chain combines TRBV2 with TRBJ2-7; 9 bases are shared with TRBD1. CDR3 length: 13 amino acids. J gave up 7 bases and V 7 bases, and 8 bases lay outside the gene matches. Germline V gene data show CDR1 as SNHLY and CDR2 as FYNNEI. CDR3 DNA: TGTGCCAGCAAGCCCGACAGGGGGGAAGAGCAGTACTTC. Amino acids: CASKPDRGEEQYF.

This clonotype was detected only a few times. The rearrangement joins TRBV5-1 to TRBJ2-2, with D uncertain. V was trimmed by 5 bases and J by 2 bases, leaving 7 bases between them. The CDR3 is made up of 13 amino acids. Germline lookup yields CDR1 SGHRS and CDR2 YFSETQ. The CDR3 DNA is TGCGCCAGCAGGTGGAGAAACACCGGGGAGCTGTTTTTT. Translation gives CASRWRNTGELFF.

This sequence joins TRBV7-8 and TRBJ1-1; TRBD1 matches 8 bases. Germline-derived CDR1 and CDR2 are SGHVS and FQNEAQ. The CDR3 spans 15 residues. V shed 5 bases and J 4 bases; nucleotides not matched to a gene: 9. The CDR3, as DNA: TGTGCCAGCAGCATTACAGGGGGGAGGTTCACTGAAGCTTTCTTT. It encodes CASSITGGRFTEAFF.

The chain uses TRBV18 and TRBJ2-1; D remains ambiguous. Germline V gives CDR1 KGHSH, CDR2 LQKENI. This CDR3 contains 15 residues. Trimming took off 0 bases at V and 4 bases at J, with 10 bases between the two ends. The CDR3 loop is CASSPPTPAYNEQFF. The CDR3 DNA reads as TGTGCCAGCTCACCACCGACCCCGGCGTACAATGAGCAGTTCTTC.

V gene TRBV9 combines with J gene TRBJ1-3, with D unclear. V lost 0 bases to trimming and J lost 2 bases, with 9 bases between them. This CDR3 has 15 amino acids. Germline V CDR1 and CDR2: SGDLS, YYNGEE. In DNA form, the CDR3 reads TGTGCCAGCAGCGTAGAAAGACACGCTGGAAACACCATATATTTT. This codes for CASSVERHAGNTIYF.

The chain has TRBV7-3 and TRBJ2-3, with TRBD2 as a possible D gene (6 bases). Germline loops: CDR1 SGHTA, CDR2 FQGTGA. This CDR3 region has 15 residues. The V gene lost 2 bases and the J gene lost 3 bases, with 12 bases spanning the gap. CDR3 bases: TGTGCCAGCAGCTTATCGGCTAGCGTGACAGATACGCAGTATTTT. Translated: CASSLSASVTDTQYF.

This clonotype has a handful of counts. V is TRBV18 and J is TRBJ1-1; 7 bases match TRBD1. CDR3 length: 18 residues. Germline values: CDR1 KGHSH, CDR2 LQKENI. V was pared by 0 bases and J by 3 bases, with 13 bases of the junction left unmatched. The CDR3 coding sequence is TGTGCCAGCTCACCACCGTGGGCAGGGGGGAATGGGGACACTGAAGCTTTCTTT. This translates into CASSPPWAGGNGDTEAFF.

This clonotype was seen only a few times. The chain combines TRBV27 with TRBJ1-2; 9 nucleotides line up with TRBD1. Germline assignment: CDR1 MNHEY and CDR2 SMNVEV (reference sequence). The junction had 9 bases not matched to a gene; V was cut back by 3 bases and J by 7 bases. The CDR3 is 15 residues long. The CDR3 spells CASSFTPTGGFGYTF. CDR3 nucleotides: TGTGCCAGCAGTTTCACCCCAACAGGGGGCTTTGGCTACACCTTC.

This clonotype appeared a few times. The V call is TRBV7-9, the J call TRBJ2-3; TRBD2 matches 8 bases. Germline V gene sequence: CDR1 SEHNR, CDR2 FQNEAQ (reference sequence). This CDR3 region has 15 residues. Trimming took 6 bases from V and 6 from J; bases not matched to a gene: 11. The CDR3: CASSRDLPGGDTQYF. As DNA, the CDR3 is TGTGCCAGCAGTCGGGACTTGCCGGGGGGGGATACGCAGTATTTT.

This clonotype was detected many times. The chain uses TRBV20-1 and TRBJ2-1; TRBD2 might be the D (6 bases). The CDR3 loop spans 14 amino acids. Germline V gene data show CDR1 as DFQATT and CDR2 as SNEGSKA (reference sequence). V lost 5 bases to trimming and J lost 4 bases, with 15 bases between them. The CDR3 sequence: CSAPTRTKYNEQFF. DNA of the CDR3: TGCAGTGCTCCGACCAGGACTAAGTACAATGAGCAGTTCTTC.

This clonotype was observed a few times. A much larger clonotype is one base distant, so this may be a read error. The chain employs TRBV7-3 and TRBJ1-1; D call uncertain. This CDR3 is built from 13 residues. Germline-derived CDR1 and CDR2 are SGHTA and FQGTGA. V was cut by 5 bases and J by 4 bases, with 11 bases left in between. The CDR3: CASSLSMSTEAFF. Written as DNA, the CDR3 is TGTGCCAGCAGCCTCTCGATGAGCACTGAAGCTTTCTTT.

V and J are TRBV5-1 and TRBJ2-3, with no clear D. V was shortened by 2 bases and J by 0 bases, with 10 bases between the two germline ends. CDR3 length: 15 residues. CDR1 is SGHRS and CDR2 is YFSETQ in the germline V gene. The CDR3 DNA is TGCGCCAGCAGCTTTGGCGGTACTAGCACAGATACGCAGTATTTT. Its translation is CASSFGGTSTDTQYF.

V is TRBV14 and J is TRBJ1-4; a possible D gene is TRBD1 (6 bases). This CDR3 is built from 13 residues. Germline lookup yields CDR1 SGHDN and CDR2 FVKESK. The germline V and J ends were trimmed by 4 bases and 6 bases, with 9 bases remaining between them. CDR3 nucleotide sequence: TGTGCCAGCAGCCGCGGACAGTATGAAAAACTGTTTTTT. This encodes CASSRGQYEKLFF.

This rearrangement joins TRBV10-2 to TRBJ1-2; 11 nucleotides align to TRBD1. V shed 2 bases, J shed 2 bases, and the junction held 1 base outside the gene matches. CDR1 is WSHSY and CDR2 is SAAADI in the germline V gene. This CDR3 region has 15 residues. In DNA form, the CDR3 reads TGCGCCAGCAGTGAGAGGACAGGGGGCAACTATGGCTACACCTTC. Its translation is CASSERTGGNYGYTF.

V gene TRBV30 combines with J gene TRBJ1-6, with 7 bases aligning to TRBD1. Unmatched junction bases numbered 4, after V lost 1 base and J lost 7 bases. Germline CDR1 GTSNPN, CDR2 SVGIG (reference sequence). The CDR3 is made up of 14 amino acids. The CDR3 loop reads CAWSDRGRNSPLHF. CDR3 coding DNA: TGTGCCTGGAGTGACAGGGGAAGAAATTCACCCCTCCACTTT.